The clone carrying this TCR beta chain was detected a few times. Its cognate antigen is unknown. The data stem from a study of response to subunit inactivated influenza vaccine. TCRdb passed the RT-PCR reads through MiXCR, listing each CDR3 protein once. Here the sample spans 400,000 to 650,000 distinct CDR3 sequences, roughly 7.6% being singletons. Overall study findings and caveats: Authors suggested few new T cells are recruited by each seasonal influenza vaccination.

This TCR was sampled from a man between 50 and 69 years old who received an inactivated influenza vaccine. The sequencing here drew on PBMCs from blood, taken less than 30 months after vaccination.

The DNA of the CDR3 is TGTGCCAGCAGCCCCTGGGGGGTCCCTATCAATGAGCAGTTCTTC. Its translation is CASSPWGVPINEQFF. The chain uses TRBV5-6 and TRBJ2-1; tentative D call: TRBD2 (6 bases). Germline CDR1 SGHDT, CDR2 YYEEEE. The CDR3 extends over 15 amino acids. The V and J ends lost 4 bases and 6 bases respectively, with 17 bases between them.